This T cell receptor (beta chain) is from a study of beta chain features in type 1 diabetes. Notes on the study in general: TCRB CDR3s were moderately but significantly shorter in Type 1 diabetes patients in all four CD4+ subsets. Overrepresentation of cells with high TCR expression could result from cDNA sequencing.

As to this clone: Its antigen is as yet unknown. The junction differs from germline at one of its ends, possibly a read error.

The germline CDR1 and CDR2 sequences are SGHNT and YYREEE (reference sequence). The CDR3 is made up of 11 amino acids. Reverse transcribing all isolated RNA meant expressed TCRB transcripts were sequenced. Profiled with immunoSEQ multiplex PCR; TCRdb holds only in-frame clones, not every one. The sample includes about 340,000 clones, approximately 10% of them seen just once. Donors underwent one heparinised blood draw, 100 to 150 mL on average. Sample: central memory CD4+ T cells from blood. The sequence came from a man aged 25-45 years with type 1 diabetes. The genes are TRBV5-4 and TRBJ1-2; possible D gene TRBD1, 5 bases. The CDR3 sequence: CASSFEDNLHF. CDR3 nucleotides: TGTGCCAGCAGCTTTGAGGACAACTTACACTTC.